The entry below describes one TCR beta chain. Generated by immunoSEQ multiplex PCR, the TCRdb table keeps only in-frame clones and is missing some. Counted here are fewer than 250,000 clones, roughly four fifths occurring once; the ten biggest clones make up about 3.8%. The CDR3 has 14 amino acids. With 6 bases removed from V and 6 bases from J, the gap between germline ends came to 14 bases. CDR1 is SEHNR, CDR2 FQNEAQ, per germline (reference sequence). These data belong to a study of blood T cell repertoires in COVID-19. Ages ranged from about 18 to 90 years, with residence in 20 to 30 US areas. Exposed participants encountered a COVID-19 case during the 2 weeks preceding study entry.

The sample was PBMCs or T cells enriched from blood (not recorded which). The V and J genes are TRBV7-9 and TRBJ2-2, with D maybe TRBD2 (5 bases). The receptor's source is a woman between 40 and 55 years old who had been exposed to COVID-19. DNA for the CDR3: TGTGCCAGCAGAAAGTCTCCGGAGGCCGGGGAGCTGTTTTTT. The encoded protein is CASRKSPEAGELFF.